This T cell receptor beta chain was sequenced during a study of blood T cell repertoires in COVID-19. Study as a whole: The United States, Italy and Spain provided the acute and convalescent COVID-19 samples.

Trimming cost V 1 base and J 1 base; bases outside gene matches: 3. This CDR3 comprises 16 residues. Germline CDR1 reads KGHSH; CDR2 reads LQKENI. Sequencing was performed with immunoSEQ multiplex PCR; in TCRdb, only in-frame clones are kept and a portion is missing. The table includes 30,000 to 35,000 clones, nearly 90% detected once. The material sequenced was peripheral blood. This chain links TRBV18 with TRBJ2-2, with 7 bases that match TRBD2. The receptor comes from an elderly man with acute or convalescent COVID-19. The CDR3 bases are TGTGCCAGCTCACCACGGGCTAGCGGGAACACCGGGGAGCTGTTTTTT. Protein: CASSPRASGNTGELFF.